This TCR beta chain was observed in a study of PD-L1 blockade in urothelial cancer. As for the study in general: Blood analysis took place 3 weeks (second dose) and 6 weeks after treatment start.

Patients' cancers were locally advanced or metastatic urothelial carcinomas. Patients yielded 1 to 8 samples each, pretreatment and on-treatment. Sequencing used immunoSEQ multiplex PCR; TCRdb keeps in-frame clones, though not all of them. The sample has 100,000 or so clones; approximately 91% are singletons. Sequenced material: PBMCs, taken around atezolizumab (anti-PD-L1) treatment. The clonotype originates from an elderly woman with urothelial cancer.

The CDR3 spells CASSEALAGVNTEAFF. CDR3 DNA sequence: TGTGCCAGCAGTGAAGCGCTTGCAGGGGTGAACACTGAAGCTTTCTTT. The genes are TRBV2 and TRBJ1-1, with D possibly matching TRBD1 (6 bases). Germline-derived CDR1 and CDR2 are SNHLY and FYNNEI. The CDR3 length is 16 residues. Trimming left V 0 bases short and J 0 bases short, with 11 bases between.